The 19 T cell receptor beta chains below all came from one sample that was sequenced in a study of T cell responses to AZD1222 COVID-19 vaccine. Assay used: immunoSEQ multiplex PCR; TCRdb lists only in-frame clones, some missing. The repertoire holds roughly 140,000 clones, with approximately 90% as singletons. The specimen was peripheral blood, collected after recovery from COVID-19. The receptors were gathered from an adult who had recovered from COVID-19.

The CDR3 DNA reads TGTGCCAGCAGTGTCCACGGACAGGGCCGAACTAATGAAAAACTGTTTTTT. Amino acids: CASSVHGQGRTNEKLFF. V is TRBV27 and J is TRBJ1-4, with 8 bases fitting TRBD1. The CDR3 extends over 17 amino acids. The germline V gene encodes CDR1 MNHEY and CDR2 SMNVEV (reference sequence). J lost 1 base, V lost 5 bases, and 9 bases had no gene match.

The chain links TRBV4-3 to TRBJ2-5; D gene ambiguous. Germline V gene sequence: CDR1 LGHNA, CDR2 YSLEER. The CDR3 is 14 residues long. Trimming cost V 1 base and J 4 bases, with 10 bases left between them. The DNA of the CDR3 is TGCGCCAGCAGCCAAGTCAAGGGTGCAGAGACCCAGTACTTC. Amino acid sequence: CASSQVKGAETQYF.

V and J are TRBV27 and TRBJ1-1, with 8 bases aligning to TRBD1. The CDR3 consists of 14 residues. V lost 3 bases to trimming and J lost 5 bases; unmatched junction nucleotides: 5. Per germline, CDR1 MNHEY and CDR2 SMNVEV (reference sequence). In DNA form, the CDR3 reads TGTGCCAGCAGTTTCTACAGGGGGGGAACTGAAGCTTTCTTT. Its translation is CASSFYRGGTEAFF.

This rearrangement joins TRBV7-8 to TRBJ2-2; perhaps TRBD2 as D (5 bases). The length of the CDR3 is 16 residues. The V end was cut by 0 bases, the J end by 1 base, with 9 bases between. Looked up from germline, CDR1 is SGHVS and CDR2 is FQNEAQ. The CDR3 sequence: CASSLALGKNTGELFF. The DNA of the CDR3 is TGTGCCAGCAGCTTAGCGCTCGGGAAGAACACCGGGGAGCTGTTTTTT.

The gene calls are TRBV5-1 and TRBJ2-7; 7 nucleotides align to TRBD2. The CDR3 is made up of 13 amino acids. J lost 9 bases, V lost 3 bases, and 9 bases had no gene match. Per germline, CDR1 SGHRS and CDR2 YFSETQ. For the CDR3, the DNA is TGCGCCAGCAGCTCAACCGGGGGGACGGGGCAGTACTTC. This gives the protein CASSSTGGTGQYF.

The V gene is TRBV28, the J gene TRBJ1-1; D remains unclear. The germline CDR1 and CDR2 sequences are MDHEN and SYDVKM. The CDR3 sequence is 14 residues long. Trimming cost V 1 base and J 3 bases, with 9 bases left between them. Here the CDR3 reads CASSLSIGYTEAFF. CDR3 nucleotides: TGTGCCAGCAGTTTATCGATAGGGTACACTGAAGCTTTCTTT.

The chain employs TRBV5-1 and TRBJ2-5, with 10 positions matching TRBD2. Per germline, CDR1 SGHRS and CDR2 YFSETQ. V gave up 8 bases and J gave up 5 bases; unmatched junction bases: 6. The CDR3 covers 13 residues. The CDR3 spells CASSSGGVETQYF. DNA for the CDR3: TGCGCCAGTTCTAGCGGGGGCGTTGAGACCCAGTACTTC. The variable domain in full, with the rest retrieved from reference TRBV5-1 and TRBJ2-5, is KAGVTQTPRYLIKTRGQQVTLSCSPISGHRSVSWYQQTPGQGLQFLFEYFSETQRNKGNFPGRFSGRQFSNSRSEMNVSTLELGDSALYLCASSSGGVETQYFGPGTRLLVL.

The chain joins TRBV10-3 to TRBJ2-7; TRBD1 matches 10 bases. The junction had 5 bases not matched to a gene; V was cut back by 0 bases and J by 6 bases. Looked up from germline, CDR1 is ENHRY and CDR2 is SYGVKD. CDR3 size: 15 residues. The CDR3 coding sequence is TGTGCCATCAGTGAGTCCGGGACAGGGGCCAGCGAGCAGTACTTC. The encoded protein is CAISESGTGASEQYF.

This chain links TRBV19 with TRBJ2-5; tentative D call: TRBD2 (6 bases). Deletions cut 2 bases from V and 1 base from J, with 8 bases between. The CDR3 extends over 14 amino acids. Looked up from germline, CDR1 is LNHDA and CDR2 is SQIVND (reference sequence). CDR3 protein: CASSISSAQETQYF. DNA of the CDR3: TGTGCCAGTAGTATATCTAGCGCCCAAGAGACCCAGTACTTC. The full variable domain, rest sourced from reference TRBV19 and TRBJ2-5, is DGGITQSPKYLFRKEGQNVTLSCEQNLNHDAMYWYRQDPGQGLRLIYYSQIVNDFQKGDIAEGYSVSREKKESFPLTVTSAQKNPTAFYLCASSISSAQETQYFGPGTRLLVL.

J is TRBJ1-2 and V is TRBV28, with D unresolved. V dropped 6 bases and J dropped 1 base, with 9 bases sitting between them. This CDR3 has 13 residues. CDR1 is MDHEN, CDR2 SYDVKM, per germline. The CDR3 DNA follows: TGTGCCAGCAGAGAAACAGATAACTATGGCTACACCTTC. The encoded protein is CASRETDNYGYTF.

The CDR3 loop reads CASSTRTSGESNEQFF. In DNA form, the CDR3 reads TGTGCCAGCAGCACTCGGACTAGCGGGGAGTCGAATGAGCAGTTCTTC. The gene calls are TRBV5-6 and TRBJ2-1; TRBD2 matches at 12 bases. Germline V gene sequence: CDR1 SGHDT, CDR2 YYEEEE. J was trimmed by 7 bases and V by 4 bases; bases with no gene match: 9. The CDR3 consists of 16 residues.

This chain links TRBV5-1 with TRBJ2-5, with 7 bases aligning to TRBD2. After removal of 0 bases from V and 2 bases from J, the junction contained 4 bases not matched to a gene. The V gene's germline CDR1 is SGHRS and CDR2 YFSETQ. This CDR3 has 15 amino acids. CDR3 sequence (DNA): TGCGCCAGCAGCTTGGTGCGGGGGTTACAAGAGACCCAGTACTTC. It is translated as CASSLVRGLQETQYF.

In this sample, this clone turned up once. The chain couples TRBV19 to TRBJ1-4; 7 bases match TRBD1. V lost 1 base and J lost 7; bases outside the gene matches: 3. Germline V gene lookup returns CDR1 LNHDA and CDR2 SQIVND (reference sequence). The CDR3 totals 14 residues. The CDR3 sequence: CASSIGRGSEKLFF. The CDR3 region has the DNA TGTGCCAGTAGTATAGGCAGGGGGAGTGAAAAACTGTTTTTT.

The V gene is TRBV4-2, the J gene TRBJ2-2; 11 nucleotides line up with TRBD2. Germline V gene data show CDR1 as LGHNA and CDR2 as YNFKEQ. The ends lost 2 bases at V and 6 bases at J; junction bases unmatched: 8. The CDR3 loop spans 17 amino acids. The CDR3 region is CASSQKTSGDIAGELFF. For the CDR3, the DNA is TGTGCCAGCAGCCAAAAGACTAGCGGGGATATAGCCGGGGAGCTGTTTTTT.

The V gene is TRBV6-2 or TRBV6-3, the J gene TRBJ2-7; D is unresolved. The CDR3 length is 14 residues. V lost 7 bases to trimming and J lost 0 bases, with 13 bases between them. Germline CDR1 and CDR2: MNHEY and SVGEGT. This CDR3 reads CASTPWRSSYEQYF. In DNA, the CDR3 is TGTGCCAGCACCCCCTGGAGATCCTCCTACGAGCAGTACTTC.

J is TRBJ2-5 and V is TRBV7-9; 9 bases match TRBD2. Germline-derived CDR1 and CDR2 are SEHNR and FQNEAQ (reference sequence). V dropped 2 bases and J dropped 2; count of bases not matched to a gene: 3. The CDR3 totals 15 residues. The CDR3 here is CASSLSGGHQETQYF. The CDR3 DNA reads TGTGCCAGCAGCTTAAGCGGGGGGCATCAAGAGACCCAGTACTTC.

This clone was picked up one time. The gene calls are TRBV2 and TRBJ1-1; no clear D. From germline, CDR1 is SNHLY and CDR2 FYNNEI. The CDR3 has 13 amino acids. V lost 1 base and J 8 bases, leaving 11 bases between the germline ends. The CDR3, as DNA: TGTGCCAGCAGTGAAGGTGATGGGCCCGAAGCTTTCTTT. Its translation: CASSEGDGPEAFF.

At least ten counts were recorded for this clone. The chain uses TRBV5-1 and TRBJ1-6; tentatively, D is TRBD1 (5 bases). Trimming stripped 0 bases from V and 2 bases from J, with 6 bases between. The length of the CDR3 is 15 residues. The germline CDR1 and CDR2 sequences are SGHRS and YFSETQ. The CDR3 bases are TGCGCCAGCAGCTTGGCAGGGCCCTATAATTCACCCCTCCACTTT. The encoded protein is CASSLAGPYNSPLHF. Drawing the rest from reference TRBV5-1 and TRBJ1-6, the complete variable domain is KAGVTQTPRYLIKTRGQQVTLSCSPISGHRSVSWYQQTPGQGLQFLFEYFSETQRNKGNFPGRFSGRQFSNSRSEMNVSTLELGDSALYLCASSLAGPYNSPLHFGNGTRLTVT.

CDR3 nucleotide sequence: TGTGCCAGCACCCTCGGTGGCGGTAACTATGGCTACACCTTC. Translation gives CASTLGGGNYGYTF. The rearrangement joins TRBV7-9 to TRBJ1-2; D not certain. The length of the CDR3 is 14 residues. The V and J ends lost 7 bases and 1 base respectively, with 13 bases between them. The V gene's germline CDR1 is SEHNR and CDR2 FQNEAQ (reference sequence).